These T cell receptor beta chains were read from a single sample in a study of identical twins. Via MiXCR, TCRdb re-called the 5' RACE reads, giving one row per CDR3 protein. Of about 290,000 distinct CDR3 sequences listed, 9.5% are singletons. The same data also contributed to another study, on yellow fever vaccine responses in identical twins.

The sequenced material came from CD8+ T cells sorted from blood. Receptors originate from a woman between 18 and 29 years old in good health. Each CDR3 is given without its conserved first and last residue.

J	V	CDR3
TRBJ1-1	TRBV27	AWKRGTEAF
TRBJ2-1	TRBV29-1	SVEGGARNEQF
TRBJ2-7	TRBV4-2	ASSHERGDSSEQY
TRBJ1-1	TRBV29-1	SIRDRNMNTEAF
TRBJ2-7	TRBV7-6	ASSFVSSDEQY
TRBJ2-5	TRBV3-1	ASSQSPPTKWTGVTQY
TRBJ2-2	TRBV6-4	ASSDVASTGELF
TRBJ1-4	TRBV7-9	ASSLRQGEDEKLF
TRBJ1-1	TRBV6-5	ASSYSKSMNTEAF
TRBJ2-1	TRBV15	ATSRAGSTSNYEQF
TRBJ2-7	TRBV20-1	SARAPTGSYEQY
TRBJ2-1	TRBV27	ASSTHTDGEF
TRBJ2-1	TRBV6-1	ASSEVGTANEQF
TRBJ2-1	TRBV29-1	SWTSGTSYNEQF
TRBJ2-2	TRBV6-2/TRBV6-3	ASRKTDQGAENTGELF
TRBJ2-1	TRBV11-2	ASSPKKQGVGNEQF
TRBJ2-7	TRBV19	ASSPALGSYEQY
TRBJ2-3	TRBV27	ASSFLNKSSTDTQY
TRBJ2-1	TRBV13	ASSRSSPNEQF
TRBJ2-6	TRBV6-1	ASRQGVAGANVLT
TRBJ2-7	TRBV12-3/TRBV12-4	ASSFFSPQGTYEQY
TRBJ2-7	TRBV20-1	SARDVLGGRIAYEQY
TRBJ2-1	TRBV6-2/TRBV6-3	ASSYSRDSFYNEQF
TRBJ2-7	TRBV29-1	SVESGNLEQY
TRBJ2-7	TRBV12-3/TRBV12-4	ASSTGEGYEQY
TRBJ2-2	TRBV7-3	ASSHGGLGELF
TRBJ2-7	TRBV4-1	ASSHEEAYYEQY
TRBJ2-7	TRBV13	ASSLGRGVYEQY
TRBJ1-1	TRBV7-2	ASSFSSRLNTEAF
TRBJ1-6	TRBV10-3	AISDSREVYSPLH
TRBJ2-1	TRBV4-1	ASSREDSYNEQF
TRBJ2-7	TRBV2	ASSDDRAGSSYEQY
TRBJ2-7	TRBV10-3	AIRGTVYEQY
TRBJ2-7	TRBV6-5	ASSHRLAGYEQY
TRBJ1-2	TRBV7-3	ASSLGAGDANGYT
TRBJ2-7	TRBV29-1	SVNLGQFEQY
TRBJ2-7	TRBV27	ASSNTARAYEQY
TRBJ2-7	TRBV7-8	ASSLAGDHYEQY
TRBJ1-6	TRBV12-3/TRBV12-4	ASSLHANSPLH
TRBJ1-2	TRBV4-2	ASSQGSGADGYT
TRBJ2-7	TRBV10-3	AISESGGQPSYEQY
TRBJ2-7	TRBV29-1	SVEEGGIGSYEQY
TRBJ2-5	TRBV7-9	ASSGQTQY
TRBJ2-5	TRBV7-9	ASSLPGTGGETQY
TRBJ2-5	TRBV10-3	AISVSGDLLETQY
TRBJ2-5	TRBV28	ASSTEPGHIGEAQY
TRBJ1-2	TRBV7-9	ASSPLPGQTNYGYT
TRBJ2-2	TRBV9	ASSPTGTPGGELF
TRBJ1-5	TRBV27	ASSSGGLGQPQH
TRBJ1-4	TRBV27	ASSLSVASTNEKLF
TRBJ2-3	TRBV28	ASSFHVTGSDTQY
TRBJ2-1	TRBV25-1	ASQSGDEQF
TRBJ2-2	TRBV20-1	SARTGTDRELF
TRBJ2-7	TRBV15	ATSRLRMEGSEQY
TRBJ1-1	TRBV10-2	ASSEQGLGAEAF
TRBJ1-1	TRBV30	AWSVRNGSPEAF
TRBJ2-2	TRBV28	ASYERGPSNTGELF
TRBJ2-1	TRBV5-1	ASSGRGGDNEQF
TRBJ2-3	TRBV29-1	SVAGEWGTSTDTQY
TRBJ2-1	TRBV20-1	STRDKYNEQF